Below, 31 T cell receptor beta chains from the same sample are listed, as sequenced in a study of blood T cell repertoires in COVID-19. This table comes from immunoSEQ multiplex PCR, and its TCRdb copy is limited to in-frame clones, with some not included. This sample yields about 74,000 clones, of which 82% are seen a single time; 6.5% to 8% belongs to the top ten. Sequenced input: peripheral blood. These receptors came from a human donor in a cohort sampled during active COVID-19.

The V call is TRBV7-2, the J call TRBJ1-2, with D possibly being TRBD1 (5 bases). V was shortened by 8 bases and J by 0 bases, with 10 bases between the two germline ends. The CDR3 consists of 13 residues. From germline, CDR1 is SGHTA and CDR2 FQGNSA. CDR3 in DNA: TGTGCCAGCTCCCTGGACACTAACTATGGCTACACCTTC. Amino acids: CASSLDTNYGYTF.

CDR3 amino acids: CASSPRTGGINQPQHF. The DNA for the CDR3 is TGTGCCAGCAGTCCTAGGACAGGGGGCATCAATCAGCCCCAGCATTTT. This rearrangement joins TRBV6-6 to TRBJ1-5, with 11 bases aligning to TRBD1. The V segment lost 5 bases and the J segment 3 bases; nucleotides outside the gene matches: 6. The CDR3 has 16 residues. Germline CDR1 MNHNY, CDR2 SVGAGI (reference sequence).

The chain recombines TRBV19 with TRBJ1-1; D might be TRBD1 (5 bases). The CDR3 has 15 amino acids. The germline V gene encodes CDR1 LNHDA and CDR2 SQIVND (reference sequence). V shed 9 bases and J shed 8 bases, with 25 bases lying between them. The CDR3 sequence: CASERGDRDGGEAFF. CDR3 sequence (DNA): TGTGCCAGCGAACGGGGAGACCGGGACGGAGGGGAAGCTTTCTTT. Full variable domain (missing parts from reference TRBV19 and TRBJ1-1): DGGITQSPKYLFRKEGQNVTLSCEQNLNHDAMYWYRQDPGQGLRLIYYSQIVNDFQKGDIAEGYSVSREKKESFPLTVTSAQKNPTAFYLCASERGDRDGGEAFFGQGTRLTVV.

This clone was seen a handful of times. The rearrangement uses TRBV10-1 and TRBJ1-3; D gene uncertain. The CDR3 consists of 14 residues. The V and J ends lost 5 bases and 3 bases respectively, with 11 bases between them. CDR1 and CDR2 from the germline V gene are WNHNN and SYGVQD (reference sequence). The CDR3, as DNA: TGCGCCAGCAGTTCGTCGGAGAGTGGAAACACCATATATTTT. Encoded protein: CASSSSESGNTIYF.

The chain recombines TRBV7-2 with TRBJ1-1; the D is unclear. V dropped 1 base and J dropped 6 bases, with 6 bases sitting between them. CDR3 size: 12 residues. CDR1 is SGHTA and CDR2 is FQGNSA in the germline V gene. The chain's CDR3 is CASSLDLAEAFF. CDR3 nucleotides: TGTGCCAGCAGCTTAGACTTGGCTGAAGCTTTCTTT.

The chain carries TRBV5-1 and TRBJ2-2; 8 bases map to TRBD1. The J segment lost 8 bases and the V segment lost 4 bases, leaving 13 bases of the junction unmatched. CDR1 and CDR2 (germline): SGHRS, YFSETQ. The CDR3 extends over 16 amino acids. The DNA of the CDR3 is TGCGCCAGCAGCCACAACGGCCAGGGGGCGCCTGGGGAGCTGTTTTTT. Translation: CASSHNGQGAPGELFF.

This chain connects TRBV5-8 to TRBJ2-7; 10 bases line up with TRBD2. This CDR3 region has 17 residues. The germline gives CDR1 SGHTS, CDR2 YDEGEE. With V trimmed by 0 bases and J by 2 bases, 8 bases remained unmatched. CDR3 nucleotides: TGTGCCAGCAGCTTGGGGCTAGCGGGGGACTCACCCTACGAGCAGTACTTC. This gives the protein CASSLGLAGDSPYEQYF.

The J gene is TRBJ2-7, the V gene TRBV7-2, with TRBD1 matching 7 bases. Trimming cost V 0 bases and J 2 bases; bases outside gene matches: 4. This CDR3 has 15 residues. Germline V gene lookup returns CDR1 SGHTA and CDR2 FQGNSA. CDR3 protein: CASSLANRGAYEQYF. CDR3 nucleotides: TGTGCCAGCAGCTTAGCAAACAGGGGAGCCTACGAGCAGTACTTC.

V gene TRBV13 combines with J gene TRBJ1-1, with 7 bases fitting TRBD1. V lost 5 bases to trimming and J lost 1 base; unmatched junction nucleotides: 4. Germline V gene lookup returns CDR1 PRHDT and CDR2 FYEKMQ (reference sequence). The CDR3 is made up of 14 amino acids. CDR3: CASSGGQTNTEAFF. CDR3 in DNA: TGTGCCAGCAGCGGGGGACAGACGAACACTGAAGCTTTCTTT.

The chain uses TRBV2 and TRBJ2-3; a possible D gene is TRBD1 (5 bases). Per the germline V gene, CDR1 is SNHLY and CDR2 is FYNNEI. V lost 6 bases and J lost 2, with 15 bases in between. The CDR3 extends over 15 amino acids. In DNA form, the CDR3 reads TGTGCCAGCAGAAATCAGGGATTGTCCACAGATACGCAGTATTTT. This encodes CASRNQGLSTDTQYF.

The chain joins TRBV3-1 (or the pseudogene TRBV3-2) to TRBJ2-7; D not certain. The CDR3 is made up of 14 amino acids. Germline-derived CDR1 and CDR2 are LGHDT and YNNKEL (reference sequence). The germline V and J ends were trimmed by 0 bases and 2 bases, with 8 bases remaining between them. CDR3 DNA: TGTGCCAGCAGCCAAGAGGCAGCGCCCTACGAGCAGTACTTC. It codes for CASSQEAAPYEQYF.

This chain connects TRBV3-1 (or the pseudogene TRBV3-2) to TRBJ1-2; D call uncertain. Deletions cut 1 base from V and 8 bases from J, with 8 bases between. The germline CDR1 and CDR2 sequences are LGHDT and YNNKEL (reference sequence). This CDR3 is 12 amino acids long. This chain's CDR3 is CASSQGEGGYTF. The CDR3 DNA reads as TGTGCCAGCAGCCAAGGTGAGGGCGGCTACACCTTC.

This clone came up many times. The chain couples TRBV5-5 to TRBJ1-5; 9 nucleotides align to TRBD1. V gave up 4 bases and J gave up 7 bases; unmatched junction bases: 12. The CDR3 contains 16 residues. CDR1 is SGHKS and CDR2 is YYEKEE in the germline V gene (reference sequence). The CDR3 here is CASSPSPQGAGQPQHF. CDR3 in DNA: TGTGCCAGCAGCCCCTCCCCACAGGGGGCTGGCCAGCCCCAGCATTTT.

This chain uses TRBV18 with TRBJ2-3; TRBD1 agrees at 7 bases. The CDR3 is 14 residues long. Germline V lookup: CDR1 KGHSH, CDR2 LQKENI. After removal of 5 bases from V and 2 bases from J, the junction contained 4 bases not matched to a gene. The CDR3 spells CASSVGTDTDTQYF. As DNA, the CDR3 is TGTGCCAGCTCAGTGGGGACAGACACAGATACGCAGTATTTT.

The chain has TRBV19 and TRBJ2-7; 7 positions match TRBD1. The CDR3 loop spans 13 amino acids. The germline V gene has CDR1 LNHDA and CDR2 SQIVND (reference sequence). V shed 5 bases and J 3 bases; nucleotides not matched to a gene: 4. As DNA, the CDR3 is TGTGCCAGTAGTTACCGGGACAGCTACGAGCAGTACTTC. It codes for CASSYRDSYEQYF.

The table lists this clone with a few counts. The chain couples TRBV4-2 to TRBJ1-3; tentatively, D is TRBD1 (6 bases). The CDR3 is made up of 14 amino acids. V lost 8 bases and J 4 bases, leaving 15 bases between the germline ends. Germline V lookup: CDR1 LGHNA, CDR2 YNFKEQ. CDR3 in DNA: TGTGCCAGCTCCGACAGGCAGGCAGGAAACACCATATATTTT. Protein sequence: CASSDRQAGNTIYF.

V and J are TRBV19 and TRBJ1-2; perhaps TRBD1 as D (6 bases). The CDR3 runs 18 residues. Germline V gene sequence: CDR1 LNHDA, CDR2 SQIVND (reference sequence). The ends were cut back, 4 bases at V and 0 bases at J, with 21 bases in the middle. The CDR3 spells CASSKETGLSTSNYGYTF. The CDR3 DNA reads as TGTGCCAGTAGTAAGGAGACAGGCCTTTCCACCTCTAACTATGGCTACACCTTC.

This rearrangement joins TRBV7-6 to TRBJ2-1; 8 bases line up with TRBD2. Germline CDR1 is SGHVS and CDR2 is FNYEAQ. The CDR3 runs 14 residues. The V and J ends lost 4 bases and 9 bases, in that order; junction bases with no gene match: 8. Here the CDR3 reads CASSSSGGLSEQFF. The CDR3 nucleotides read TGTGCCAGCAGCTCCAGCGGGGGACTGAGTGAGCAGTTCTTC.

This clone appeared a single time. This rearrangement joins TRBV29-1 to TRBJ2-7; perhaps TRBD1 as D (5 bases). There are 13 residues in the CDR3. Germline CDR1 reads SQVTM; CDR2 reads ANQGSEA. V shed 5 bases and J shed 0 bases, with 11 bases lying between them. The CDR3 DNA reads TGCAGCGTTATTAGGACACCCTCCTACGAGCAGTACTTC. Translated: CSVIRTPSYEQYF.

The rearrangement links TRBV11-2 to TRBJ2-7, with D possibly TRBD2 on 6 matching bases. V shed 7 bases and J shed 0 bases, with 16 bases lying between them. Per germline, CDR1 SGHAT and CDR2 FQNNGV. The CDR3 runs to 15 residues. The CDR3 loop is CASTFVGGTSYEQYF. The CDR3 region has the DNA TGTGCCAGCACCTTTGTTGGAGGGACCTCCTACGAGCAGTACTTC.

V is TRBV29-1 and J is TRBJ1-2, with TRBD1 as a possible D gene (5 bases). The germline V gene encodes CDR1 SQVTM and CDR2 ANQGSEA. Trimming shortened V by 8 bases and J by 6 bases, and 13 bases separated the two germline ends. The CDR3 contains 11 residues. As DNA, the CDR3 is TGCAGCACCTTGGGGGGGAATGGCTACACCTTC. It yields the protein CSTLGGNGYTF.

V usage is TRBV11-3 and J usage is TRBJ2-5, with a weak D call TRBD1 (7 bases). The ends were cut back, 8 bases at V and 4 bases at J, with 11 bases in the middle. CDR1 SGHNT and CDR2 YENEEA come from the germline V gene. The CDR3 loop spans 12 amino acids. CDR3 sequence reads: CASAGGGETQYF. The CDR3 coding sequence is TGTGCCAGCGCAGGGGGAGGAGAGACCCAGTACTTC.

The chain employs TRBV9 and TRBJ1-5; 8 nucleotides align to TRBD1. Trimming cost V 0 bases and J 4 bases; bases outside gene matches: 6. In germline, CDR1 is SGDLS, CDR2 YYNGEE. The CDR3 runs 16 residues. DNA of the CDR3: TGTGCCAGCAGCGTAGGTCCTCAGGGGGCAAATCAGCCCCAGCATTTT. This codes for CASSVGPQGANQPQHF.

This sequence joins TRBV4-2 and TRBJ1-6; D possibly corresponds to TRBD1 (6 bases). The CDR3 runs 15 residues. V was cut by 0 bases and J by 7 bases, with 10 bases left in between. Germline values: CDR1 LGHNA, CDR2 YNFKEQ. CDR3 region: CASSQDRQGNSPLHF. The CDR3, as DNA: TGTGCCAGCAGCCAAGATCGGCAGGGGAATTCACCCCTCCACTTT.

This clone has only one observation. The chain has TRBV21-1 and TRBJ2-1; the D call TRBD2 from the table was never checked on the DNA. TRBV21-1 has pseudogene status. The CDR3 contains 17 residues. The CDR3 here is CASSNQSGGWLRNEQFF. CDR3 DNA: TGTGCCAGCAGCAACCAAAGCGGGGGGTGGCTTAGGAATGAGCAGTTCTTC.

V and J are TRBV4-2 and TRBJ2-5, with D maybe TRBD2 (7 bases). Germline V gives CDR1 LGHNA, CDR2 YNFKEQ. The CDR3 is 16 amino acids. Trimming shortened V by 4 bases and J by 2 bases, and 17 bases separated the two germline ends. The CDR3 here is CASSPSPGGLQETQYF. The CDR3 DNA is TGTGCCAGCAGCCCATCACCGGGGGGCCTTCAAGAGACCCAGTACTTC.

In its sample, this clone was seen once. The V call is TRBV27, the J call TRBJ2-7, with D possibly being TRBD1 (5 bases). The CDR3 is 13 residues long. V lost 3 bases and J 1 base, leaving 7 bases between the germline ends. Germline V CDR1 and CDR2: MNHEY, SMNVEV (reference sequence). The CDR3 protein is CASSFRVSYEQYF. CDR3 DNA sequence: TGTGCCAGCAGTTTCAGGGTTTCCTACGAGCAGTACTTC.

The chain combines TRBV10-2 with TRBJ1-1, with D hard to call. Trimming took off 1 base at V and 3 bases at J, with 9 bases between the two ends. This CDR3 is 14 amino acids long. The germline CDR1 and CDR2 sequences are WSHSY and SAAADI. The CDR3 DNA reads as TGCGCCAGCAGTGAGTTCGGGGAGTACACTGAAGCTTTCTTT. Its protein is CASSEFGEYTEAFF.

V gene TRBV5-4 combines with J gene TRBJ1-4; the match to TRBD1 covers 8 bases. The CDR3 runs 14 residues. CDR1 and CDR2 (germline): SGHNT, YYREEE (reference sequence). V lost 4 bases, J lost 7 bases, and 6 bases stayed unmatched. The CDR3 nucleotides read TGTGCCAGCAGCATGGACAGGGCTGGTGAAAAACTGTTTTTT. It is translated as CASSMDRAGEKLFF.

V and J are TRBV19 and TRBJ1-1, with TRBD1 matching 7 bases. V lost 8 bases to trimming and J lost 0 bases; unmatched junction nucleotides: 3. Germline V lookup: CDR1 LNHDA, CDR2 SQIVND (reference sequence). The CDR3 covers 13 residues. The CDR3 nucleotides are TGTGCCAGTCGGACAGGTATGAACACTGAAGCTTTCTTT. The encoded protein is CASRTGMNTEAFF.

The V gene is TRBV19, the J gene TRBJ1-1; possible D gene TRBD1, 6 bases. With 3 bases removed from V and 6 bases from J, the gap between germline ends came to 11 bases. Germline V gene data show CDR1 as LNHDA and CDR2 as SQIVND (reference sequence). CDR3 size: 13 residues. The CDR3 region is CASSIVGAAEAFF. The CDR3 DNA follows: TGTGCCAGTAGTATTGTGGGGGCCGCTGAAGCTTTCTTT. Combining the CDR3 with reference TRBV19 and TRBJ1-1 gives the whole variable domain DGGITQSPKYLFRKEGQNVTLSCEQNLNHDAMYWYRQDPGQGLRLIYYSQIVNDFQKGDIAEGYSVSREKKESFPLTVTSAQKNPTAFYLCASSIVGAAEAFFGQGTRLTVV.